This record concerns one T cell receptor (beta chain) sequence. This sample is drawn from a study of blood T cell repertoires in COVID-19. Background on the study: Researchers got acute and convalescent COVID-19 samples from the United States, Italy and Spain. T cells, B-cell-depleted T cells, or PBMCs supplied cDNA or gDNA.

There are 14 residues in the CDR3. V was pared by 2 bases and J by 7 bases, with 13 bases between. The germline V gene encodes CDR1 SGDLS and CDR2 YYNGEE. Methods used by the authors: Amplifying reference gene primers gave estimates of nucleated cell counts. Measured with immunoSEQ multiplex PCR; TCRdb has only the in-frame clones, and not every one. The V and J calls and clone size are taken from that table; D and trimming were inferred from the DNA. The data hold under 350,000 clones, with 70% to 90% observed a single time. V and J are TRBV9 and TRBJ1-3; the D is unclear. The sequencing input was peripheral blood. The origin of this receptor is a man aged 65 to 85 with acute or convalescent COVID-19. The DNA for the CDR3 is TGTGCCAGCAGCGTGGACTTCTCAGAGAACACCATATATTTT. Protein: CASSVDFSENTIYF.